This TCR beta chain was captured by sequencing in a study of tumor-infiltrating lymphocytes in localized non-small cell lung cancer. Method: immunoSEQ multiplex PCR; TCRdb's copy keeps in-frame clones and lacks some. The table shows 10,000 or so clones, with 72% occurring only once. V shed 3 bases and J shed 7 bases, with 13 bases lying between them. CDR1 and CDR2 from the germline V gene are MNHEY and SMNVEV (reference sequence). The CDR3 contains 13 residues. The TCR was taken from a human donor with non-small cell lung cancer. V is TRBV27 and J is TRBJ2-7; possible D gene TRBD2, 6 bases. Sequencing used lung tumor tissue. In nucleotides, the CDR3 is TGTGCCAGCAGTTTTGGGGGGACGCGGGAGCAGTACTTC. Translated: CASSFGGTREQYF.